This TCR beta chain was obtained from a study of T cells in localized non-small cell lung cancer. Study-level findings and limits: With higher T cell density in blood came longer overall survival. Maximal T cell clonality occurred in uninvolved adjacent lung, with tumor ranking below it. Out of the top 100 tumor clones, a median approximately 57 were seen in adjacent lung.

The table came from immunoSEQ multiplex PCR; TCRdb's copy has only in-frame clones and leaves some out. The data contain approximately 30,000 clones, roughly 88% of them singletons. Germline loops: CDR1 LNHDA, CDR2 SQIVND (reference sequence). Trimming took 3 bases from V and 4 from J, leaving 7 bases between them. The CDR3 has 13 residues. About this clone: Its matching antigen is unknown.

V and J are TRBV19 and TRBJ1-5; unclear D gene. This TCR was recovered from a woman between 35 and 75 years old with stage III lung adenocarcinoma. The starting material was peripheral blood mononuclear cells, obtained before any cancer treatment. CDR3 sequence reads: CASSMNGNQPQHF. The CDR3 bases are TGTGCCAGTAGTATGAACGGGAATCAGCCCCAGCATTTT. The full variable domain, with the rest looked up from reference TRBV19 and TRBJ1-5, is DGGITQSPKYLFRKEGQNVTLSCEQNLNHDAMYWYRQDPGQGLRLIYYSQIVNDFQKGDIAEGYSVSREKKESFPLTVTSAQKNPTAFYLCASSMNGNQPQHFGDGTRLSIL.